The next 15 T cell receptor beta chains were all read from a single sample in a study of T cell repertoires in cytomegalovirus infection. One entry per CDR3 protein results from TCRdb running MiXCR on the reads. The table records around 300,000 distinct CDR3 sequences, more than 8% of them present only once. Sequences were obtained from PBMCs. These receptors were collected from a human donor in good health (CMV status not recorded). Some clones in this sample may be carry-over from other donors' samples.

This clonotype was observed at least ten times. The chain combines TRBV5-1 with TRBJ2-7; TRBD1 matches 8 bases. From germline, CDR1 is SGHRS and CDR2 YFSETQ. J gave up 5 bases and V 4 bases, and 8 bases lay outside the gene matches. This CDR3 is built from 14 residues. In DNA form, the CDR3 reads TGCGCCAGCAGCCGATCCGGGACAGGAGACGAGCAGTACTTC. Amino acids: CASSRSGTGDEQYF.

This clonotype came up a few times. The chain combines TRBV7-9 with TRBJ1-4; D may be TRBD1 (5 bases). V was trimmed by 0 bases and J by 3 bases, leaving 11 bases between them. Germline CDR1 SEHNR, CDR2 FQNEAQ (reference sequence). This CDR3 has 16 amino acids. The DNA of the CDR3 is TGTGCCAGCAGCTTAGCGATGCAGGGCCCTAATGAAAAACTGTTTTTT. It translates to CASSLAMQGPNEKLFF.

With regard to this clonotype: A junction boundary mismatches the germline segment, possibly from a read error. This chain joins TRBV14 and TRBJ1-6; D is possibly TRBD1 (5 bases). This CDR3 has 14 residues. Germline values: CDR1 SGHDN, CDR2 FVKESK. CDR3 DNA sequence: TGTGGCAGCAGCCAAGAGTTGGGGGATTCACCCCTCCACTTT. Amino acid sequence: CGSSQELGDSPLHF.

This clonotype was seen many times. V is TRBV7-2 and J is TRBJ2-1; the match to TRBD2 covers 14 bases. This CDR3 contains 18 residues. The germline V gene has CDR1 SGHTA and CDR2 FQGNSA. V shed 1 base and J 1 base; nucleotides not matched to a gene: 3. The CDR3 spells CASSLGLAGGLSYNEQFF. Here the CDR3 DNA reads TGTGCCAGCAGCTTAGGACTAGCGGGGGGGCTGTCCTACAATGAGCAGTTCTTC.

The sample holds many counts of this clonotype. This rearrangement joins TRBV7-8 to TRBJ1-2; weak D call: TRBD1 (5 bases). The V end lost 0 bases, the J end lost 7 bases, and 12 bases lay between the germline ends. This CDR3 has 14 amino acids. Germline CDR1 and CDR2: SGHVS and FQNEAQ. CDR3 sequence (DNA): TGTGCCAGCAGCTTAGCCGCGGGGACTGGTGGCTACACCTTC. It is translated as CASSLAAGTGGYTF.

The table lists this clonotype with many counts. The genes are TRBV7-2 and TRBJ2-3, with 9 bases matching TRBD1. V gave up 1 base and J gave up 5 bases; unmatched junction bases: 4. CDR3 length equals 15 residues. Germline CDR1 SGHTA, CDR2 FQGNSA. CDR3 DNA sequence: TGTGCCAGCAGCTTAGAGGGACAGGGAGGAGATACGCAGTATTTT. It encodes CASSLEGQGGDTQYF.

J is TRBJ1-3 and V is TRBV30, with 9 bases fitting TRBD1. The V gene's germline CDR1 is GTSNPN and CDR2 SVGIG (reference sequence). J lost 4 bases, V lost 7 bases, and 5 bases had no gene match. This CDR3 is 13 amino acids long. The CDR3 reads CASDRGGGNTIYF. The DNA of the CDR3 is TGTGCCTCGGACAGGGGAGGCGGAAACACCATATATTTT.

This clonotype has a handful of counts. V and J are TRBV6-8 and TRBJ2-1; D is uncertain. CDR1 and CDR2 from the germline V gene are MNHGY and SAAAGT. Trimming stripped 2 bases from V and 7 bases from J, with 9 bases between. The CDR3 extends over 13 amino acids. CDR3: CASSYDFGNEQFF. As DNA, the CDR3 is TGTGCCAGCAGTTACGACTTCGGAAATGAGCAGTTCTTC.

The table lists this clonotype with many counts. The chain combines TRBV7-4 with TRBJ2-1; D unclear. In germline, CDR1 is SGHVT, CDR2 SQSDAQ. V was pared by 3 bases and J by 6 bases, with 6 bases between. The CDR3 contains 12 residues. CDR3 residues: CASSFLSNEQFF. The CDR3, as DNA: TGTGCCAGCAGCTTCTTAAGCAATGAGCAGTTCTTC.

This clonotype has ten or more counts. The chain combines TRBV6-2 or TRBV6-3 with TRBJ1-5; D uncertain. This CDR3 is built from 16 residues. V gave up 4 bases and J gave up 8 bases, with 21 bases separating them. Germline-derived CDR1 and CDR2 are MNHEY and SVGEGT. The CDR3 protein is CASSSARRQVIKPQHF. In DNA, the CDR3 is TGTGCCAGCAGTTCCGCCAGAAGGCAAGTGATCAAGCCCCAGCATTTT.

V is TRBV11-2 and J is TRBJ1-1; D ambiguous. CDR1 SGHAT and CDR2 FQNNGV come from the germline V gene. This CDR3 is built from 14 residues. V lost 2 bases to trimming and J lost 5 bases, with 12 bases between them. Here the CDR3 reads CASSLQEGDTEAFF. DNA of the CDR3: TGTGCCAGCAGCTTACAGGAAGGTGATACTGAAGCTTTCTTT.

This clonotype was counted a few times. The chain joins TRBV7-9 to TRBJ2-7; D may match TRBD1 or TRBD2 (5 bases each). CDR1 is SEHNR and CDR2 is FQNEAQ in the germline V gene (reference sequence). The CDR3 has 21 residues. V was pared by 0 bases and J by 2 bases, with 29 bases between. DNA for the CDR3: TGTGCCAGCAGCTTAGCGCGATTTCAAACCAAGATGGGACCAACCCCCTACGAGCAGTACTTC. Its protein product is CASSLARFQTKMGPTPYEQYF.

The CDR3 bases are TGTGCCAGCTCTCCTCGTATAGACGGCAACTATGGCTACACCTTC. It is translated as CASSPRIDGNYGYTF. This chain joins TRBV18 and TRBJ1-2; D gene unclear. CDR1 is KGHSH, CDR2 LQKENI, per germline. V shed 6 bases and J shed 2 bases, with 16 bases lying between them. CDR3 length: 15 residues.

This clonotype came up many times. The CDR3 spells CASSLRNQNQPQHF. In DNA, the CDR3 is TGTGCCAGCAGCTTACGTAACCAGAATCAGCCCCAGCATTTT. The rearrangement joins TRBV7-2 to TRBJ1-5; D not certain. CDR3 length equals 14 residues. V was shortened by 2 bases and J by 4 bases, with 9 bases between the two germline ends. Germline CDR1 SGHTA, CDR2 FQGNSA.

This clonotype was recorded at least ten times. This rearrangement joins TRBV7-2 to TRBJ2-7; D might be TRBD1 (9 bases). The CDR3 is made up of 15 amino acids. CDR1 is SGHTA, CDR2 FQGNSA, per germline. V shed 7 bases and J shed 0 bases, with 16 bases lying between them. The CDR3 nucleotides read TGTGCCAGCAACAGGGGGCTAGCGGGCTCCTACGAGCAGTACTTC. This codes for CASNRGLAGSYEQYF.